The present TCR beta chain was sequenced within a study of T cells in Graves' hyperthyroidism and ophthalmopathy. Trimming stripped 5 bases from V and 4 bases from J, with 20 bases between. Germline values: CDR1 MNHEY, CDR2 SMNVEV (reference sequence). This CDR3 region has 16 residues. The investigators amplified TCR beta CDR3 regions from RNA transcripts. The TCR CDR3 first-round RT-PCR relied on the HTBI primer set. TCRdb re-derived calls from the multiplex PCR reads in MiXCR, one entry per CDR3 protein. There are some 570,000 distinct CDR3 sequences in the sample; 15% to 20% occur only once, and 17% lies in the top ten. Clinical Activity Scores of at least 3, NOSPECS grades of at least 4 and durations under 3 months characterized ophthalmopathy patients. Diagnostic decisions used clinical symptoms, serum thyroxine and TRAb, thyroid ultrasound and orbital computed tomography. Isolation of PBMCs was performed on about 10 ml fresh peripheral blood.

With regard to this clonotype: Its antigen is unidentified.

Points from the study as a whole: Most expanded thyroid clonotypes above 0.001 also appeared in blood.

The source material was blood. The receptor was isolated from a woman aged 18-35 years with Graves' ophthalmopathy. V and J are TRBV27 and TRBJ1-2; D possibly corresponds to TRBD1 (6 bases). For the CDR3, the DNA is TGTGCCAGCAGTGACTCCGTAGAGGGGGGACGCTATGGCTACACCTTC. Amino acid sequence: CASSDSVEGGRYGYTF.